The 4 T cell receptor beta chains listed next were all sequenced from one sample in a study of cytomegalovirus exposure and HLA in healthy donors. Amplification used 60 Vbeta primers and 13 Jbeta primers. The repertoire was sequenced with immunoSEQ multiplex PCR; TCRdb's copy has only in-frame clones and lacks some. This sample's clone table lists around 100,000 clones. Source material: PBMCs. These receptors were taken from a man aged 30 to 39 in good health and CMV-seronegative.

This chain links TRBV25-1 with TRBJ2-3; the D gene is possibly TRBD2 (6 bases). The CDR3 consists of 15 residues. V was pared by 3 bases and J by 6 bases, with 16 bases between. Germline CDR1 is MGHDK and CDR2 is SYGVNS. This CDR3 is CASSEGGSVWDTQYF. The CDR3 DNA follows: TGTGCCAGCAGTGAGGGAGGATCCGTTTGGGATACGCAGTATTTT.

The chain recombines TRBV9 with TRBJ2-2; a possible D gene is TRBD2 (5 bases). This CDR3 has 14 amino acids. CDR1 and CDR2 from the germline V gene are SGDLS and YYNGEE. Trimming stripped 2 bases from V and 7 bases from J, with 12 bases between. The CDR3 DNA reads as TGTGCCAGCAGCGTTGGGTCTCGGGACGGGGAGCTGTTTTTT. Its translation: CASSVGSRDGELFF.

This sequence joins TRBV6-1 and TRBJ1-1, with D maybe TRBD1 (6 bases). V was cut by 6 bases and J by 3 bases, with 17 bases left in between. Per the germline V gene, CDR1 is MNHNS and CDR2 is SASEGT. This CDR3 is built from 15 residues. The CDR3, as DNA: TGTGCCAGCAGCGCCGTGGGGGCCGGGGACACTGAAGCTTTCTTT. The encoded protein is CASSAVGAGDTEAFF.

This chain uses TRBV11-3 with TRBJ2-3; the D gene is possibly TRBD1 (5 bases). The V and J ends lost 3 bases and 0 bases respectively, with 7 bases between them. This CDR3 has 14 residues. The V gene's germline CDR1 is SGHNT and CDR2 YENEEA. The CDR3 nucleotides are TGTGCCAGCAGCTTGACAGCTAGCACAGATACGCAGTATTTT. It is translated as CASSLTASTDTQYF.